Below, 16 T cell receptor beta chains from the same sample are listed, as sequenced in a study of blood T cell repertoires in COVID-19. Assay: immunoSEQ multiplex PCR; the TCRdb copy retains only in-frame clones and omits some. In the table there are around 120,000 clones, about nine tenths of which are singletons. The sequenced sample was peripheral blood. These receptors were obtained from a man between 70 and 80 years old who had recovered from COVID-19.

This clone was picked up a small number of times. The J gene is TRBJ1-6, the V gene TRBV7-3; 11 bases align to TRBD1. The CDR3 is made up of 16 amino acids. V shed 4 bases, J shed 5 bases, and the junction held 4 bases outside the gene matches. Germline V CDR1 and CDR2: SGHTA, FQGTGA. The CDR3 region has the DNA TGTGCCAGCAGCTCCGGGACAGGGGGGCATAATTCACCCCTCCACTTT. Protein sequence: CASSSGTGGHNSPLHF.

The chain links TRBV20-1 to TRBJ1-5; possible D gene TRBD1, 6 bases. Trimming stripped 3 bases from V and 4 bases from J, with 16 bases between. The CDR3 totals 15 residues. From germline, CDR1 is DFQATT and CDR2 SNEGSKA (reference sequence). The CDR3 region is CSASRVLQGNQPQHF. In DNA form, the CDR3 reads TGCAGTGCTAGTCGGGTTCTACAGGGAAATCAGCCCCAGCATTTT.

The chain combines TRBV24-1 with TRBJ2-6, with 8 bases lining up with TRBD2. The V gene's germline CDR1 is KGHDR and CDR2 SFDVKD. Trimming cost V 9 bases and J 0 bases; bases outside gene matches: 15. The CDR3 has 19 amino acids. CDR3: CATGKGGRQGFSGANVLTF. CDR3 coding DNA: TGTGCCACCGGGAAAGGCGGGAGGCAGGGGTTCTCTGGGGCCAACGTCCTGACTTTC.

The chain has TRBV7-2 and TRBJ2-2, with D unclear. Trimming pared 5 bases from V and 7 bases from J, leaving 5 bases between. Germline V gene sequence: CDR1 SGHTA, CDR2 FQGNSA. The CDR3 loop spans 11 amino acids. The CDR3 spells CASSPRGELFF. The CDR3 coding sequence is TGTGCCAGCAGCCCCCGCGGGGAGCTGTTTTTT. The complete variable domain, with remaining parts taken from reference TRBV7-2 and TRBJ2-2, reads GAGVSQSPSNKVTEKGKDVELRCDPISGHTALYWYRQSLGQGLEFLIYFQGNSAPDKSGLPSDRFSAERTGGSVSTLTIQRTQQEDSAVYLCASSPRGELFFGEGSRLTVL.

This chain joins TRBV5-1 and TRBJ1-1; 8 bases map to TRBD1. V shed 0 bases, J shed 4 bases, and the junction held 2 bases outside the gene matches. Germline loops: CDR1 SGHRS, CDR2 YFSETQ. CDR3 length equals 14 residues. The CDR3 loop is CASSLGQGSTEAFF. The CDR3 DNA reads TGCGCCAGCAGCTTGGGACAGGGGTCCACTGAAGCTTTCTTT.

V usage is TRBV10-3 and J usage is TRBJ2-3, with 10 bases identical to TRBD2. CDR1 is ENHRY, CDR2 SYGVKD, per germline. The V gene end was trimmed by 1 base and the J gene end by 2 bases; junction bases not matched to a gene: 6. This CDR3 has 17 amino acids. CDR3 DNA: TGTGCCATCAGTGAGTGGGGTAGCGGGGGGCTCACAGATACGCAGTATTTT. Amino acid sequence: CAISEWGSGGLTDTQYF.

This sequence joins TRBV10-2 and TRBJ2-4; TRBD1 is a possible D gene (6 bases). Trimming removed 6 bases at V and 0 bases at J, with 12 bases between. Germline-derived CDR1 and CDR2 are WSHSY and SAAADI. The CDR3 runs to 15 residues. The CDR3 sequence: CASRPQGAAKNIQYF. CDR3 DNA sequence: TGCGCCAGCAGGCCACAGGGAGCAGCCAAAAACATTCAGTACTTC.

V usage is TRBV5-4 and J usage is TRBJ2-7; D is perhaps TRBD1 (5 bases). The CDR3 runs to 14 residues. The germline V gene encodes CDR1 SGHNT and CDR2 YYREEE (reference sequence). V was trimmed by 0 bases and J by 6 bases, leaving 13 bases between them. DNA for the CDR3: TGTGCCAGCAGCTTGGCCCTTCGTACAGGCGAGCAGTACTTC. It codes for CASSLALRTGEQYF.

The V and J genes are TRBV3-1 (or the pseudogene TRBV3-2) and TRBJ2-5; 7 nucleotides agree with TRBD1. V shed 0 bases, J shed 4 bases, and the junction held 8 bases outside the gene matches. CDR1 is LGHDT, CDR2 YNNKEL, per germline (reference sequence). CDR3 length: 16 residues. Here the CDR3 reads CASSQDLSSGGETQYF. The CDR3 nucleotides read TGTGCCAGCAGCCAAGATCTGTCGTCAGGGGGAGAGACCCAGTACTTC.

V gene TRBV1 combines with J gene TRBJ1-4; the table's D gene call, TRBD1, was not cross checked with the DNA. TRBV1 is designated a pseudogene. This CDR3 is built from 20 residues. The CDR3, as DNA: TGCACCAGCAGCCCGGCACAGGGGGCCCTCCTTTTCGCAACTAATGAAAAACTGTTTTTT. It is translated as CTSSPAQGALLFATNEKLFF.

J is TRBJ2-5 and V is TRBV5-1, with D possibly matching TRBD1 (6 bases). CDR3 size: 13 residues. The V gene's germline CDR1 is SGHRS and CDR2 YFSETQ. Trimming removed 4 bases at V and 4 bases at J, with 11 bases between. The CDR3 coding sequence is TGCGCCAGCAGCCAGTACAGGGCAGAGACCCAGTACTTC. As protein: CASSQYRAETQYF.

V and J are TRBV6-4 and TRBJ2-3, with D perhaps matching TRBD2 (6 bases). This CDR3 region has 11 residues. CDR1 is MRHNA and CDR2 is SNTAGT in the germline V gene. V dropped 7 bases and J dropped 6 bases, with 8 bases sitting between them. CDR3 in amino acids: CASIRGDTQYF. The CDR3 bases are TGTGCCAGCATTCGGGGGGATACGCAGTATTTT.

The gene calls are TRBV4-1 and TRBJ1-4; 7 bases agree with TRBD1. J gave up 8 bases and V 8 bases, and 14 bases lay outside the gene matches. The CDR3 extends over 15 amino acids. CDR1 MGHRA and CDR2 YSYEKL come from the germline V gene. CDR3 coding DNA: TGCGCCAGCCAAAAAGACCGGGTACAGGGGGAAAAACTGTTTTTT. Encoded protein: CASQKDRVQGEKLFF.

V gene TRBV2 combines with J gene TRBJ2-5, with D tentatively TRBD2 (6 bases). CDR3 length equals 14 residues. Germline-derived CDR1 and CDR2 are SNHLY and FYNNEI. The germline V and J ends were trimmed by 2 bases and 5 bases, with 12 bases remaining between them. The CDR3 DNA reads TGTGCCAGCAGTGAATTTTTGGAGGGGGAGACCCAGTACTTC. It is translated as CASSEFLEGETQYF.

This clone is a singleton in its sample. This rearrangement joins TRBV9 to TRBJ1-2, with 8 bases identical to TRBD1. The V and J ends lost 4 bases and 0 bases, in that order; junction bases with no gene match: 5. Germline lookup yields CDR1 SGDLS and CDR2 YYNGEE. The CDR3 covers 15 residues. DNA of the CDR3: TGTGCCAGCAGCCCTGGGACAGGCCCTAACTATGGCTACACCTTC. It yields the protein CASSPGTGPNYGYTF.

The rearrangement joins TRBV30 to TRBJ1-2; TRBD1 is a possible D gene (6 bases). CDR3 size: 14 residues. Trimming removed 3 bases from V and 1 base from J, with 12 bases in between. Germline V gene sequence: CDR1 GTSNPN, CDR2 SVGIG (reference sequence). The chain's CDR3 is CAWSLTGSNYGYTF. CDR3 nucleotide sequence: TGTGCCTGGAGCCTCACAGGGAGTAACTATGGCTACACCTTC.